This T cell receptor (beta chain) was sequenced during a study of shared clonotypes between healthy human individuals. Overall study results and limits: Shared clonotypes across all four donors exceeded non-shared ones in generation probability. Sequencing depth was predicted to influence how clonotypes are shared among donors.

Some clones are missing from TCRdb's copy, which holds only in-frame ones; the method was immunoSEQ multiplex PCR. Among some 2,000,000 clones listed, 85% to 95% were seen once. Points on this clone: Its matching antigen is unknown.

Germline assignment: CDR1 SGHTS and CDR2 YDEGEE. V lost 4 bases, J lost 5 bases, and 6 bases stayed unmatched. CDR3 size: 15 residues. Input material: naive CD4+ T cells sorted from blood. Subset denoted: CD45RA+ positively selected. V is TRBV5-8 and J is TRBJ2-2; TRBD1 aligns across 9 bases. This TCR came from a man aged 18 to 30 in good health. CDR3 bases: TGTGCCAGCAGCCTCCACAGGGGGCGAACCGGGGAGCTGTTTTTT. Protein: CASSLHRGRTGELFF.